The T cell receptor (beta chain) under discussion was sequenced for a study of regulatory T cells in long-lasting Graves disease. Assembly of TCR beta libraries relied on iRepertoire HTBI primers together with Arm-PCR of CDR3 regions. TCRdb reprocessed the multiplex PCR reads with MiXCR, giving one entry per CDR3 protein. The sample records around 460,000 distinct CDR3 sequences, about 20% being singletons. In its sample, this clonotype was seen a few times. CDR1 and CDR2 from the germline V gene are SGHTA and FQGNSA. The CDR3 loop spans 15 amino acids. The V gene lost 1 base and the J gene lost 0 bases, with 7 bases spanning the gap. Time point given: persistent/refractory GD, antithyroid drugs over 5 years with positive TRAb. PBMCs provided the RNA from which the TCR library was made.

This TCR derives from a female donor with Graves disease. This material consisted of peripheral blood mononuclear cells (PBMCs), taken when the disease was refractory, from a patient treated with antithyroid drugs. This chain uses TRBV7-2 with TRBJ1-3, with D unresolved. The CDR3 sequence is CASSLVGSSGNTIYF. The CDR3 DNA is TGTGCCAGCAGCTTAGTCGGCAGCTCTGGAAACACCATATATTTT.